These 31 T cell receptor beta chains came from one sample sequenced in a study of fetal regulatory T cell absence and autoimmunity. Only in-frame clones appear in the TCRdb table, and some are missing; sequencing was by immunoSEQ multiplex PCR. The repertoire includes approximately 94,000 clones, about two thirds of them detected once, and about 2.1% sits in the top ten. Sequences were obtained from pancreas tissue. Receptors originate from a male donor with IPEX syndrome.

V is TRBV11-3 and J is TRBJ2-3; D may be TRBD1 (5 bases). The CDR3 loop spans 15 amino acids. V was cut by 2 bases and J by 4 bases, with 13 bases left in between. The germline CDR1 and CDR2 sequences are SGHNT and YENEEA. CDR3 DNA: TGTGCCAGCAGCTTATCGGGCAGGGTAGCAGATACGCAGTATTTT. It codes for CASSLSGRVADTQYF.

The chain couples TRBV5-1 to TRBJ2-3, with D maybe TRBD2 (6 bases). With 4 bases removed from V and 3 bases from J, the gap between germline ends came to 15 bases. The CDR3 consists of 15 residues. Germline V gene lookup returns CDR1 SGHRS and CDR2 YFSETQ. This chain's CDR3 is CASSDWRGGTDTQYF. In DNA, the CDR3 is TGCGCCAGCAGCGATTGGCGGGGTGGGACAGATACGCAGTATTTT.

In DNA, the CDR3 is TGTGCCAGCAGTGAAGCACGTCTAGCGGGGAAAAATACGCAGTATTTT. This translates into CASSEARLAGKNTQYF. The chain uses TRBV2 and TRBJ2-3; 9 bases agree with TRBD2. V lost 0 bases to trimming and J lost 7 bases; unmatched junction nucleotides: 8. Germline CDR1 SNHLY, CDR2 FYNNEI. This CDR3 is 16 amino acids long.

Comments on this clone: A junction boundary mismatches the germline segment, possibly from a read error. V and J are TRBV29-1 and TRBJ2-1; D unresolved. This CDR3 region has 13 residues. The germline CDR1 and CDR2 sequences are SQVTM and ANQGSEA. CDR3 coding DNA: TGCAGCGTTGGCGGCTCCTCCTACAATAAGCAGTTCTTC. As protein: CSVGGSSYNKQFF.

The chain has TRBV5-4 and TRBJ2-3, with 9 bases identical to TRBD1. The trim removed 4 bases at V and 1 base at J, leaving 1 base unmatched. Germline V gene sequence: CDR1 SGHNT, CDR2 YYREEE (reference sequence). This CDR3 spans 14 amino acids. The DNA for the CDR3 is TGTGCCAGCAGCCGGACAGGGGGCACAGATACGCAGTATTTT. This sequence encodes CASSRTGGTDTQYF.

DNA for the CDR3: TGTGCCAGCAAACGAAGGGCTAGCGGGGGGGCGTCCTACGAGCAGTACTTC. Translating it yields CASKRRASGGASYEQYF. The V and J genes are TRBV2 and TRBJ2-7, with 12 bases fitting TRBD2. Trimming at V came to 7 bases and at J to 1 base, leaving 11 bases not matched to a gene. This CDR3 has 17 residues. From germline, CDR1 is SNHLY and CDR2 FYNNEI.

J is TRBJ2-7 and V is TRBV7-2; TRBD1 might be the D (5 bases). Germline CDR1 reads SGHTA; CDR2 reads FQGNSA. V shed 1 base and J shed 2 bases, with 6 bases lying between them. The CDR3 loop spans 13 amino acids. The CDR3 here is CASSLGTTYEQYF. In nucleotides, the CDR3 is TGTGCCAGCAGCTTAGGGACAACCTACGAGCAGTACTTC. The whole variable domain, remainder taken from reference TRBV7-2 and TRBJ2-7, is GAGVSQSPSNKVTEKGKDVELRCDPISGHTALYWYRQSLGQGLEFLIYFQGNSAPDKSGLPSDRFSAERTGGSVSTLTIQRTQQEDSAVYLCASSLGTTYEQYFGPGTRLTVT.

The rearrangement joins TRBV19 to TRBJ2-5; 8 nucleotides align to TRBD1. V was clipped by 3 bases and J by 5 bases; unmatched bases: 14. There are 17 residues in the CDR3. Germline V gene sequence: CDR1 LNHDA, CDR2 SQIVND (reference sequence). The CDR3 spells CASSIPTGVHGQETQYF. In DNA, the CDR3 is TGTGCCAGTAGTATCCCGACAGGGGTTCATGGACAGGAGACCCAGTACTTC.

The chain uses TRBV6-1 and TRBJ2-7, with 11 bases aligning to TRBD2. Germline V gene lookup returns CDR1 MNHNS and CDR2 SASEGT. CDR3 length equals 14 residues. The trim removed 6 bases at V and 2 bases at J, leaving 3 bases unmatched. In DNA form, the CDR3 reads TGTGCCAGCAGCTCGGGACTAGCGGCCTACGAGCAGTACTTC. Residues: CASSSGLAAYEQYF.

The V and J genes are TRBV20-1 and TRBJ1-1; 8 nucleotides line up with TRBD1. Losses at the gene ends were 6 bases for V and 8 bases for J; bases not matched to a gene: 5. Germline CDR1 reads DFQATT; CDR2 reads SNEGSKA (reference sequence). CDR3 length: 11 amino acids. In DNA, the CDR3 is TGCAGTGCCACCGGGACAGGCGAAGCTTTCTTT. This encodes CSATGTGEAFF.

The V call is TRBV7-2, the J call TRBJ2-7; 7 nucleotides line up with TRBD2. V lost 0 bases and J lost 2; bases outside the gene matches: 4. Germline CDR1 is SGHTA and CDR2 is FQGNSA. CDR3 length: 15 amino acids. CDR3 in amino acids: CASSLAGGGAYEQYF. The CDR3 nucleotides read TGTGCCAGCAGCTTAGCCGGCGGGGGAGCCTACGAGCAGTACTTC.

The rearrangement links TRBV9 to TRBJ1-4, with TRBD1 matching over 9 bases. J gave up 6 bases and V 0 bases, and 3 bases lay outside the gene matches. CDR1 is SGDLS and CDR2 is YYNGEE in the germline V gene. The CDR3 length is 15 residues. Here the CDR3 DNA reads TGTGCCAGCAGCGTAGAGGGGACAGGGTATGAAAAACTGTTTTTT. This sequence encodes CASSVEGTGYEKLFF.

This clone was seen only a few times. The chain carries TRBV5-6 and TRBJ1-2; 7 positions match TRBD1. Germline assignment: CDR1 SGHDT and CDR2 YYEEEE. Trimming removed 3 bases from V and 4 bases from J; junction bases left unmatched: 6. This CDR3 spans 14 amino acids. As DNA, the CDR3 is TGTGCCAGCAGCTCGCGTAGGGGGCCCTATGGCTACACCTTC. This translates into CASSSRRGPYGYTF.

This rearrangement joins TRBV5-4 to TRBJ1-2; a possible D gene is TRBD1 (5 bases). The V gene lost 0 bases and the J gene lost 6 bases, with 12 bases spanning the gap. The CDR3 consists of 14 residues. Germline V lookup: CDR1 SGHNT, CDR2 YYREEE (reference sequence). The CDR3 region has the DNA TGTGCCAGCAGCTTGGCCGGTGGGGGGGATGGCTACACCTTC. The encoded protein is CASSLAGGGDGYTF.

The chain has TRBV11-2 and TRBJ1-2; TRBD1 matches 7 bases. This CDR3 comprises 14 residues. Germline loops: CDR1 SGHAT, CDR2 FQNNGV. Trimming cost V 5 bases and J 8 bases; bases outside gene matches: 11. The CDR3, as DNA: TGTGCCAGCAGCCAAGGGAGTGGACAGGTGGGCTACACCTTC. It translates to CASSQGSGQVGYTF.

This clone has only a few counts. Here the CDR3 DNA reads TGCGCCAGCAGCCAACCGGGACTATCCACCTCCTACGAGCAGTACTTC. This translates into CASSQPGLSTSYEQYF. The rearrangement uses TRBV5-1 and TRBJ2-7, with 7 bases matching TRBD2. The CDR3 consists of 16 residues. The V gene end was trimmed by 4 bases and the J gene end by 0 bases; junction bases not matched to a gene: 10. Germline lookup yields CDR1 SGHRS and CDR2 YFSETQ.

The V and J genes are TRBV30 and TRBJ2-7; 7 nucleotides agree with TRBD2. The CDR3 loop spans 13 amino acids. Germline CDR1 reads GTSNPN; CDR2 reads SVGIG (reference sequence). Trimming at V came to 3 bases and at J to 5 bases, leaving 7 bases not matched to a gene. CDR3 loop: CAWRGGAPHEQYF. CDR3 nucleotide sequence: TGTGCCTGGAGGGGAGGGGCTCCCCACGAGCAGTACTTC. Full variable domain (missing parts from reference TRBV30 and TRBJ2-7): SQTIHQWPATLVQPVGSPLSLECTVEGTSNPNLYWYRQAAGRGLQLLFYSVGIGQISSEVPQNLSASRPQDRQFILSSKKLLLSDSGFYLCAWRGGAPHEQYFGPGTRLTVT.

This clone was found once. The rearrangement links TRBV19 to TRBJ1-2, with TRBD1 matching 7 bases. The CDR3 contains 13 residues. From germline, CDR1 is LNHDA and CDR2 SQIVND (reference sequence). The ends lost 2 bases at V and 4 bases at J; junction bases unmatched: 1. The CDR3 DNA follows: TGTGCCAGTAGTATACGGACAGGCTATGGCTACACCTTC. It codes for CASSIRTGYGYTF.

V and J are TRBV6-5 and TRBJ2-2; no clear D gene. Germline V gene data show CDR1 as MNHEY and CDR2 as SVGAGI. V lost 6 bases, J lost 5 bases, and 10 bases lay in between. The CDR3 is 13 residues long. The CDR3 loop reads CASRIRQTGELFF. CDR3 DNA: TGTGCCAGCAGGATAAGACAAACCGGGGAGCTGTTTTTT.

This chain connects TRBV9 to TRBJ2-1; 7 bases align to TRBD2. The CDR3 length is 16 residues. From germline, CDR1 is SGDLS and CDR2 YYNGEE. Losses at the gene ends were 0 bases for V and 2 bases for J; bases not matched to a gene: 5. The CDR3 sequence is CASSVAPSGPYNEQFF. The CDR3 nucleotides are TGTGCCAGCAGCGTAGCGCCTAGCGGACCCTACAATGAGCAGTTCTTC.

J is TRBJ2-1 and V is TRBV15; 7 nucleotides align to TRBD2. Germline V gene sequence: CDR1 LNHNV, CDR2 YYDKDF (reference sequence). Trimming at V came to 2 bases and at J to 5 bases, leaving 6 bases not matched to a gene. CDR3 size: 15 residues. CDR3 in amino acids: CATSRRLAEDNEQFF. In DNA, the CDR3 is TGTGCCACCAGCAGAAGGCTAGCGGAGGACAATGAGCAGTTCTTC.

Comment on this clone: Mismatch with germline at one junction end may stem from a read error. The V call is TRBV27, the J call TRBJ1-5, with TRBD1 as a possible D gene (5 bases). Looked up from germline, CDR1 is MNHEY and CDR2 is SMNVEV (reference sequence). The CDR3 has 14 residues. The chain's CDR3 is CVSSVQADNQPQHF. DNA of the CDR3: TGTGTCAGCAGTGTACAGGCGGATAATCAGCCCCAGCATTTT.

This chain uses TRBV27 with TRBJ1-2, with TRBD1 identical over 12 bases. This CDR3 has 13 amino acids. Trimming took 6 bases from V and 8 from J; bases not matched to a gene: 4. Germline CDR1 reads MNHEY; CDR2 reads SMNVEV (reference sequence). CDR3 loop: CASSWDRGLGYTF. CDR3 DNA: TGTGCCAGCAGCTGGGACAGGGGGCTAGGCTACACCTTC.

The rearrangement joins TRBV27 to TRBJ2-1; possibly TRBD1 or TRBD2 for D (5 bases each). The CDR3 is 12 residues long. Germline V lookup: CDR1 MNHEY, CDR2 SMNVEV (reference sequence). V shed 5 bases and J shed 9 bases, with 11 bases lying between them. CDR3 in DNA: TGTGCCAGCAGTCGACAGAGGGGTGAGCAGTTCTTC. It encodes CASSRQRGEQFF.

The chain is built from TRBV2 and TRBJ2-7; D possibly corresponds to TRBD1 (5 bases). The CDR3 extends over 12 amino acids. Trimming shortened V by 5 bases and J by 6 bases, and 11 bases separated the two germline ends. Germline CDR1 is SNHLY and CDR2 is FYNNEI. In nucleotides, the CDR3 is TGTGCCAGCAGTCCAAGGGGCGGCGAGCAGTACTTC. As protein: CASSPRGGEQYF. The whole variable domain, remainder taken from reference TRBV2 and TRBJ2-7, is EPEVTQTPSHQVTQMGQEVILRCVPISNHLYFYWYRQILGQKVEFLVSFYNNEISEKSEIFDDQFSVERPDGSNFTLKIRSTKLEDSAMYFCASSPRGGEQYFGPGTRLTVT.

The chain combines TRBV11-3 with TRBJ2-2, with 13 bases identical to TRBD2. Germline values: CDR1 SGHNT, CDR2 YENEEA. V dropped 5 bases and J dropped 6; count of bases not matched to a gene: 0. The CDR3 has 14 amino acids. This chain's CDR3 is CASSTSGGAGELFF. As DNA, the CDR3 is TGTGCCAGCAGCACTAGCGGGGGGGCCGGGGAGCTGTTTTTT.

This clone was picked up a small number of times. The rearrangement links TRBV4-1 to TRBJ2-7, with unresolved D. This CDR3 has 17 amino acids. Per the germline V gene, CDR1 is MGHRA and CDR2 is YSYEKL. With 0 bases removed from V and 2 bases from J, the gap between germline ends came to 17 bases. Here the CDR3 reads CASSQDIRLVDAYEQYF. CDR3 in DNA: TGCGCCAGCAGCCAAGATATAAGGCTAGTTGACGCCTACGAGCAGTACTTC.

The J gene is TRBJ2-5, the V gene TRBV5-1; D is unclear. V was clipped by 4 bases and J by 3 bases, with 7 bases between them. The germline V gene encodes CDR1 SGHRS and CDR2 YFSETQ. This CDR3 is built from 12 residues. CDR3 nucleotide sequence: TGCGCCAGCAGCAGGCTAGAAGAGACCCAGTACTTC. This gives the protein CASSRLEETQYF.

This chain links TRBV7-9 with TRBJ1-6; 8 nucleotides align to TRBD1. Germline-derived CDR1 and CDR2 are SEHNR and FQNEAQ (reference sequence). The CDR3 spans 14 residues. V trimming: 5 bases; J trimming: 8 bases; junction bases outside the gene matches: 5. The CDR3 DNA reads as TGTGCCAGCAGCCCCGGCAGGGGGCATTCACCCCTCCACTTT. It encodes CASSPGRGHSPLHF.

The V call is TRBV6-1, the J call TRBJ1-5, with a tentative D call TRBD1 (6 bases). The CDR3 has 15 amino acids. The germline V and J ends were trimmed by 5 bases and 0 bases, with 11 bases remaining between them. Germline V lookup: CDR1 MNHNS, CDR2 SASEGT. The DNA for the CDR3 is TGTGCCAGCAGTTTGGGGGCCTATAGCAATCAGCCCCAGCATTTT. Translation gives CASSLGAYSNQPQHF.

The rearrangement joins TRBV4-1 to TRBJ2-3; 11 bases align to TRBD2. Germline loops: CDR1 MGHRA, CDR2 YSYEKL. Trimming at V came to 5 bases and at J to 2 bases, leaving 3 bases not matched to a gene. The CDR3 has 15 residues. The CDR3 DNA follows: TGCGCCAGCAGCTTGGGACTAGCGGCCACAGATACGCAGTATTTT. Its protein product is CASSLGLAATDTQYF.